Described below is a single T cell receptor beta chain sequence and its context. The sample comes from a study of blood T cell repertoires in COVID-19. The junction had 7 bases not matched to a gene; V was cut back by 4 bases and J by 3 bases. This CDR3 is built from 15 residues. Germline V CDR1 and CDR2: LGHDT, YNNKEL (reference sequence). TCRdb keeps only in-frame clones here, not all; method: immunoSEQ multiplex PCR. The sample has 30,000 to 35,000 clones, 85% seen once. The clonotype originates from a human donor with acute or convalescent COVID-19. The donor label of this sample is uncertain. Specimen: peripheral blood. The chain recombines TRBV3-1 (or the pseudogene TRBV3-2) with TRBJ1-2; TRBD1 agrees at 8 bases. The CDR3 coding sequence is TGTGCCAGCAGCCCCGAGGGACAGGTGGACTATGGCTACACCTTC. Translating gives CASSPEGQVDYGYTF.